This record looks at one TCR beta chain sequence and its context. Its cognate antigen has yet to be identified. It has no much larger one-base neighbor in the sample; base qualities were not kept. These data belong to a study of shared clonotypes between healthy human individuals (dated by TCRdb to about 2020). Broadly, across the study: The cohort included three men and a couple of women between 18 and 49 years of age. For each donor, CD4 naive and CD4 memory were each given three plates, CD8 naive was given two plates, and CD8 memory was given one plate. The study deeply sequenced blood TCR repertoires of about 5 healthy adults to estimate repertoire size and the extent of clonotype sharing between individuals. To increase sequencing depth and limit assay-specific biases, TCR repertoire library preparation and sequencing were carried out by different laboratories using diverse techniques. Per donor, leukapheresis produced somewhere between about 0.94 and 10 billion PBMCs.

Healthy HIV-negative adults with no recently reported acute infections or vaccinations were included as donors. All donors were Caucasian adults living in Nashville, Tennessee, USA. CD4+ T cells were enriched by magnetic negative selection; naive cells were then positively selected on CD45RA, and the negative fraction formed the memory subset. Blood was obtained by leukapheresis, after which PBMCs were separated by Ficoll-Histopaque density gradient centrifugation and cryopreserved in liquid nitrogen vapor phase. Purity and quantity of every magnetically sorted T cell population were checked by analytical flow cytometry. From each sorted fraction, genomic DNA was isolated and quantified by UV absorbance on a Nanodrop 2000c. Points the paper makes about the study in general: Sampling was restricted to blood, and TCR repertoires in tissue are likely to differ from TCR repertoires in blood. Even with the large sequencing depth, rarefaction of the sorted-subset datasets indicated that sequencing was incomplete. Based on pairwise subsampling, the degree of clonotype sharing among donors was expected to be affected by sequencing depth. Naive subsets generally had larger estimated clonotype richness than memory subsets. About 5% of naive CD4, 3% to 4% of naive CD8, 2.3% of memory CD4, and 0.4% of memory CD8 clonotypes were shared across several donors. The small number of donors limited the genetic and exposure-history diversity represented. Compared with non-shared clonotypes, clonotypes shared by all four sorted-subset donors had higher generation probabilities.

Using the deep immunoSEQ assay, multiplex PCR amplified TCR CDR3 regions from genomic DNA. Extracted genomic DNA from each cell subset was distributed evenly across all wells of several immunoSEQ 96-well plates, and each plate was treated as a replicate. For sorted subsets, roughly 0.2 ug genomic DNA, equal to 30,000 or so T cell genomes, was loaded into each replicate PCR. Purified libraries were measured with a Qubit 3.0 fluorometer, size-checked on a Bioanalyzer 2100, and measured again with the KAPA Library Quantification kit. Each immunoSEQ 96-well plate was sequenced on its own single-read 150-cycle Illumina NextSeq 550 flow cell. In the original analysis: Because only junctional sequences without quality scores were contained in the immunoSEQ output, filtering matching that applied to full-length reads could not be performed. To assign V/J genes and CDR3, sequences were annotated using PyIR, a Python wrapper for IgBLAST v1.9, with IMGT germline references. Reads were removed for weak V/J assignments (E-value above 1e-6), missing CDR3, stop codons, out-of-frame junctions, or ambiguous translated residues. V3J clonotypes were defined as sequences sharing an identical inferred V gene, J gene, and CDR3 amino acid sequence. To compute the percentage overlap between repertoires, the number of shared unique clonotypes was divided by the size of the smaller repertoire. Richness of each repertoire was evaluated using RTK rarefaction, the Chao1 estimator, and Recon v2.1 estimates of unobserved clonotypes. Generation probabilities for all TCRbeta clonotypes obtained by the gDNA method from a handful of donors were computed using OLGA. As stored in TCRdb, this immuneACCESS dataset retains in-frame rearrangements with V and J assigned. A fraction of the clones does not appear; measured against another copy, unresolved V genes explain less than half of the discrepancy, and the remainder lacks a known reason. V and J calls plus clone size are reproduced from that table; the DNA served to infer D and trimming. For this sample there are approximately 340,000 clones; roughly 70% appear just once. The ten largest account for 10% of the sample.

The sequencing sample was made of memory CD4+ T cells sorted from blood. The cell subset or site tag for this specimen amounts to: CD45RA-negative fraction. The TCR sequence derives from a man between 25 and 39 years old in good health.

The CDR3 region: CASSQFRGPDTEAFF. The base sequence is TGTGCCAGCAGCCAGTTCAGGGGACCGGACACTGAAGCTTTCTTT. The chain employs TRBV13 and TRBJ1-1; the D gene is perhaps TRBD1, from 6 matching bases. Looking up the germline V gene (reference sequence) yields CDR1 PRHDT and CDR2 FYEKMQ. Including the terminal cysteine and phenylalanine, the CDR3 comprises 15 residues. The entry retains the CDR3 DNA only, 45 bases that are in frame from base 1. Trimming at the junction amounts to 5 bases on V and 3 bases on J, and the germline ends lie 16 bases apart.